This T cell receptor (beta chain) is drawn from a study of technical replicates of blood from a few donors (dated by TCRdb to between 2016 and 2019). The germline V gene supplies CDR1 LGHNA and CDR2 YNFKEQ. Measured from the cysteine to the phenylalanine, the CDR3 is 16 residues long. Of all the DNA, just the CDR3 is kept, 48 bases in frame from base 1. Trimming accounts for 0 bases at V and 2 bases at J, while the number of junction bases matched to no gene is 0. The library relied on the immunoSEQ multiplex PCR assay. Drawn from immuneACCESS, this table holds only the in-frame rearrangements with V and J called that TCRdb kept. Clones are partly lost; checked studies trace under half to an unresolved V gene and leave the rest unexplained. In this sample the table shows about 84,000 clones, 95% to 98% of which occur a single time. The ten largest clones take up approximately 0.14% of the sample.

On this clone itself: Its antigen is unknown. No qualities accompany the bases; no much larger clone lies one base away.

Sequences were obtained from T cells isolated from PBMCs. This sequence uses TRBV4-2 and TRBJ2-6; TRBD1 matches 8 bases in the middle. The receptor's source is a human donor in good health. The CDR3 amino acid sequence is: CASSQEQGAGANVLTF. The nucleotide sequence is TGTGCCAGCAGCCAAGAACAGGGGGCTGGGGCCAACGTCCTGACTTTC.